The clone carrying this TCR beta chain is a singleton in its sample. The target antigen is unknown. These data are taken from a study of graft-versus-host responses after intestinal transplantation. About the research overall: Recipients were given multivisceral, liver-intestinal, or isolated intestinal transplants. Tacrolimus plus steroids were given to all recipients for approximately 3 years, preceded by anti-thymocyte globulin induction.

Points from the study as a whole: GvH clones detected in recipient marrow included some appearing first in ileum or blood.

The CDR3 has 14 residues. Trimming stripped 3 bases from V and 2 bases from J, with 9 bases between. The germline V gene encodes CDR1 SGDLS and CDR2 YYNGEE. Profiling relied on immunoSEQ multiplex PCR, and the TCRdb table lists in-frame clones only, not all of them. Of tens of thousands of clones listed, approximately 92% are singletons. This TCR derives from a human donor who received an intestinal transplant. The starting material was unstimulated CD4+ T cells sorted from spleen or lymph node cells, obtained before intestinal transplant. V is TRBV9 and J is TRBJ1-5, with a tentative D call TRBD1 (6 bases). CDR3 in amino acids: CASSGPGGNQPQHF. CDR3 nucleotides: TGTGCCAGCAGCGGCCCAGGGGGCAATCAGCCCCAGCATTTT.